Shown below are 12 T cell receptor beta chains from a single sample sequenced in a study of T cells expressing NK-cell markers. TCRdb reprocessed the 5' RACE reads; each CDR3 protein has one entry and no DNA is given. The sample includes about 260,000 distinct CDR3 sequences. Sequencing input: blood T cells: a sorted CD56 or NKG2C T cell subset, CD4+ or CD8+ T cells, or bulk PBMC T cells (not recorded which). These receptor sequences come from a man in his late teens or twenties in good health.

V is TRBV20-1 and J is TRBJ1-6. The CDR3 extends over 13 amino acids. Germline loops: CDR1 DFQATT, CDR2 SNEGSKA (reference sequence). The CDR3 loop reads CSAKVQGGSPLHF.

The chain is built from TRBV10-3 and TRBJ2-2; TCRdb returns TRBD2, unconfirmable since there is no DNA. The CDR3 is 18 residues long. The V gene's germline CDR1 is ENHRY and CDR2 SYGVKD. CDR3 loop: CAISESNLSGGNTGELFF.

The J gene is TRBJ2-3, the V gene TRBV27; the TRBD1 assignment by TCRdb is unverifiable without DNA. The CDR3 runs 14 residues. CDR1 and CDR2 (germline): MNHEY, SMNVEV (reference sequence). CDR3 loop: CASRQGAYTDTQYF.

This sequence joins TRBV12-3 or TRBV12-4 and TRBJ2-6; with no DNA, the TCRdb D assignment of TRBD1 cannot be verified. The CDR3 contains 19 residues. The CDR3 protein is CASSIRQSLSISGANVLTF.

This sequence joins TRBV10-3 and TRBJ2-5; TCRdb outputs TRBD2, but without DNA this stays unchecked. Germline V lookup: CDR1 ENHRY, CDR2 SYGVKD. This CDR3 region has 15 residues. CDR3 residues: CAIRPSGGLQETQYF.

The CDR3: CASSGGAAAGGEQYF. The rearrangement links TRBV5-1 to TRBJ2-7; TCRdb selects TRBD1, and the lack of DNA leaves this call unchecked. Germline V gene lookup returns CDR1 SGHRS and CDR2 YFSETQ. The CDR3 loop spans 15 amino acids.

J is TRBJ1-2 and V is TRBV7-9; with no DNA, the TCRdb D assignment of TRBD1 cannot be verified. Germline values: CDR1 SEHNR, CDR2 FQNEAQ (reference sequence). This CDR3 contains 15 residues. CDR3 protein: CASSLEGRWVNGYTF.

V is TRBV5-4 and J is TRBJ2-1. Germline values: CDR1 SGHNT, CDR2 YYREEE (reference sequence). The CDR3 consists of 13 residues. The CDR3 loop is CASSLVGFNEQFF.

The chain has TRBV7-7 and TRBJ2-1; TCRdb's D call, TRBD2, is unchecked because there is no DNA. The CDR3 loop spans 16 amino acids. The germline CDR1 and CDR2 sequences are SSHAT and FNYEAQ (reference sequence). This chain's CDR3 is CASSPGTLSSYNEQFF.

The chain employs TRBV4-2 and TRBJ1-6. CDR3 length: 14 residues. Germline V gene data show CDR1 as LGHNA and CDR2 as YNFKEQ. This CDR3 is CASSQEIGDSPLHF.

The V gene is TRBV18, the J gene TRBJ1-4; TCRdb reports TRBD1, a call that lacks DNA to check it against. Germline CDR1 and CDR2: KGHSH and LQKENI. The CDR3 is 17 residues long. The CDR3 sequence: CASSPEPARVAPEKLFF.

The chain is built from TRBV11-2 and TRBJ2-5; the TCRdb call, TRBD1, lacks DNA for checking. Per germline, CDR1 SGHAT and CDR2 FQNNGV. This CDR3 contains 13 residues. The CDR3 is CASSLTPRETQYF.